A selection of T cell receptor beta chains follows, all from one sample in a study of T cell changes during pregnancy in multiple sclerosis. Sequencing was performed with immunoSEQ multiplex PCR; in TCRdb, only in-frame clones are kept and a portion is missing. In the table there are approximately 36,000 clones, roughly 93% of which are singletons. This material consisted of CD4+ T cells from peripheral blood mononuclear cells, taken in the first trimester of pregnancy. The source is a female donor with multiple sclerosis, enrolled in a pregnancy study. Both conserved end residues are part of each CDR3. Each record gives: V gene, D gene, clone size, J gene, CDR3 protein, CDR3 DNA. A D gene is named only where the DNA matches it firmly. Only some rows state a clone size, as once, few, many or a class for expanded clones.

TRBV9	.	.	TRBJ2-5	CASSLGTNRETQYF	TGTGCCAGCAGCCTTGGGACAAATAGAGAGACCCAGTACTTC
TRBV4-1	TRBD1	.	TRBJ1-3	CASSPGQVALSLSGNTIYF	TGCGCCAGCAGCCCGGGACAGGTCGCGTTATCCCTTTCTGGAAACACCATATATTTT
TRBV9	.	.	TRBJ2-5	CASSVDVIPSETQYF	TGTGCCAGCAGCGTAGATGTAATTCCGTCGGAGACCCAGTACTTC
TRBV19	TRBD2	.	TRBJ2-3	CASRLAGGYTDTQYF	TGTGCCAGTCGACTAGCGGGAGGTTACACAGATACGCAGTATTTT
TRBV7-2	TRBD1	.	TRBJ2-2	CASSSQGTGELFF	TGTGCCAGCAGCTCACAGGGGACCGGGGAGCTGTTTTTT
TRBV11-2	TRBD1	.	TRBJ2-6	CASSPAILNRGTGANVLTF	TGTGCCAGCAGCCCAGCGATTCTCAACAGGGGGACTGGGGCCAACGTCCTGACTTTC
TRBV4-1	.	.	TRBJ1-4	CASSQGRATNEKLFF	TGCGCCAGCAGCCAAGGGCGGGCAACTAATGAAAAACTGTTTTTT
TRBV10-2	TRBD2	.	TRBJ2-1	CASSESGLAVEQFF	TGCGCCAGCAGTGAGTCTGGCCTAGCGGTTGAGCAGTTCTTC
TRBV28	TRBD1	.	TRBJ1-5	CASSTLKGASNQPQHF	TGTGCCAGCAGTACCCTTAAGGGGGCTAGCAATCAGCCCCAGCATTTT
TRBV2	TRBD1	.	TRBJ2-3	CASRPGQGIRTDTQYF	TGTGCCAGCAGGCCCGGACAGGGAATTAGGACAGATACGCAGTATTTT
TRBV5-1	TRBD1	.	TRBJ1-1	CASSLQGARTEAFF	TGCGCCAGCAGCTTGCAGGGGGCGCGGACTGAAGCTTTCTTT
TRBV30	.	.	TRBJ1-1	CAWRAGAGSYTEAFF	TGTGCCTGGAGGGCGGGGGCAGGTTCTTACACTGAAGCTTTCTTT
TRBV2	.	.	TRBJ2-1	CASSEGSSSYNEQFF	TGTGCCAGCAGTGAGGGCAGCAGCTCCTACAATGAGCAGTTCTTC
TRBV28	TRBD2	.	TRBJ2-3	CASRDPGLAGPDTQYF	TGTGCCAGCAGGGATCCGGGACTAGCGGGACCAGATACGCAGTATTTT
TRBV19	TRBD1	.	TRBJ2-5	CASSTGTGKETQYF	TGTGCCAGTAGTACCGGGACAGGGAAAGAGACCCAGTACTTC
TRBV21-1	.	few	TRBJ2-2	CASSKGGQNTGELFF	TGTGCCAGCAGCAAAGGAGGACAGAACACCGGGGAGCTGTTTTTT
TRBV5-1	.	.	TRBJ2-3	CASSLTGTSTDTQYF	TGCGCCAGCAGCTTGACAGGGACCAGCACAGATACGCAGTATTTT
TRBV2	TRBD1	.	TRBJ2-2	CASSWDRGFTGELFF	TGTGCCAGCAGCTGGGACAGGGGTTTCACCGGGGAGCTGTTTTTT
TRBV7-9	TRBD1	.	TRBJ1-4	CASSLDRGKEKLFF	TGTGCCAGCAGCTTAGACAGGGGGAAAGAAAAACTGTTTTTT
TRBV5-8	TRBD1	.	TRBJ1-4	CASSLRDRVPRKLFF	TGTGCCAGCAGCTTAAGAGACAGGGTACCACGAAAACTGTTTTTT
TRBV19	TRBD1	.	TRBJ1-5	CASSDRGNQPQHF	TGTGCCAGTTCTGACAGGGGCAATCAGCCCCAGCATTTT
TRBV9	TRBD1	once	TRBJ1-2	CASSLSDRDYGYTF	TGTGCCAGCAGCCTTTCGGACAGGGACTATGGCTACACCTTC
TRBV6-1	.	.	TRBJ2-7	CATPSGRGLKQYF	TGTGCCACCCCTAGCGGCAGGGGGCTCAAGCAGTACTTC
TRBV5-4	.	.	TRBJ2-3	CASSLFGGARTDTQYF	TGTGCCAGCAGCTTGTTCGGGGGAGCTCGCACAGATACGCAGTATTTT
TRBV7-3	TRBD1	.	TRBJ2-7	CASSLKGGTGVHEQYF	TGTGCCAGCAGCTTAAAGGGTGGGACAGGGGTCCACGAGCAGTACTTC
TRBV25-1	.	few	TRBJ1-3	CASSELNRLTIYF	TGTGCCAGCAGTGAACTAAACAGGTTGACCATATATTTT
TRBV7-8	.	.	TRBJ1-6	CASSLAGVQSPLHF	TGTGCCAGCAGCTTAGCAGGGGTTCAATCACCCCTCCACTTT
TRBV7-2	.	few	TRBJ2-7	CASSPEVSSYEQYF	TGTGCCAGCAGCCCTGAGGTAAGCTCCTACGAGCAGTACTTC
TRBV2	TRBD1	.	TRBJ1-3	CASIELTGTHSGNTIYF	TGTGCCAGCATCGAGTTGACAGGGACCCACTCTGGAAACACCATATATTTT
TRBV28	TRBD2	.	TRBJ2-1	CASSFPFRLAAGYNEQFF	TGTGCCAGCAGTTTTCCCTTCCGACTAGCGGCCGGATACAATGAGCAGTTCTTC
TRBV11-2	.	.	TRBJ2-1	CASSLVRSNEQFF	TGTGCCAGCAGCTTAGTTCGGTCGAATGAGCAGTTCTTC
TRBV7-9	.	once	TRBJ1-1	CASSLRENTEAFF	TGTGCCAGCAGCTTGAGGGAAAACACTGAAGCTTTCTTT
TRBV19	.	.	TRBJ1-2	CASREVGTGPYGYTF	TGTGCCAGTAGAGAAGTTGGCACAGGGCCCTATGGCTACACCTTC
TRBV6-4	.	.	TRBJ1-2	CASSGAGWYGYTF	TGTGCCAGCAGTGGAGCAGGGTGGTATGGCTACACCTTC
TRBV10-1	TRBD2	.	TRBJ2-1	CASSESRAGGYEQFF	TGCGCCAGCAGTGAGTCGAGAGCGGGAGGCTATGAGCAGTTCTTC
TRBV10-2	TRBD1	.	TRBJ1-4	CASSGRDRAGEKLFF	TGCGCCAGCAGTGGCCGGGACAGGGCTGGAGAAAAACTGTTTTTT
TRBV7-9	.	.	TRBJ2-5	CASGRSGQETQYF	TGTGCCAGCGGGCGTAGCGGACAAGAGACCCAGTACTTC
TRBV6-5	.	.	TRBJ2-2	CASSRQANTGELFF	TGTGCCAGCAGTCGACAGGCGAACACCGGGGAGCTGTTTTTT
TRBV10-3	.	.	TRBJ2-7	CAISGGLRGGEQYF	TGTGCCATCAGTGGAGGACTTAGGGGGGGCGAGCAGTACTTC
TRBV19	.	.	TRBJ1-1	CASSPTGMNTEAFF	TGTGCCAGTAGTCCGACAGGAATGAACACTGAAGCTTTCTTT
TRBV2	.	.	TRBJ1-1	CASGRSTEAFF	TGTGCCAGCGGGAGAAGCACTGAAGCTTTCTTT
TRBV6-1	.	.	TRBJ2-3	CASSVTGTTDTQYF	TGTGCCAGCAGTGTGACCGGGACAACAGATACGCAGTATTTT
TRBV6-6	TRBD1	once	TRBJ2-5	CATSPLQGAGETQYF	TGTGCCACCAGCCCTTTACAGGGGGCCGGAGAGACCCAGTACTTC
TRBV7-6	TRBD2	.	TRBJ2-1	CASRPIPSGISYNEQFF	TGTGCCAGCAGACCAATCCCTAGCGGGATATCCTACAATGAGCAGTTCTTC
TRBV20-1	.	.	TRBJ2-1	CSAQGNNEQFF	TGCAGTGCTCAGGGGAACAATGAGCAGTTCTTC
TRBV19	TRBD2	.	TRBJ2-7	CASSTRLAGDYEQYF	TGTGCCAGTAGTACCCGACTAGCGGGGGACTACGAGCAGTACTTC
TRBV6-5	.	.	TRBJ1-5	CASSYSLNSDQPQHF	TGTGCCAGCAGTTACTCGTTGAACAGTGATCAGCCCCAGCATTTT
TRBV9	TRBD2	.	TRBJ2-1	CASSVATQGGANEQFF	TGTGCCAGCAGCGTAGCTACCCAGGGAGGGGCGAATGAGCAGTTCTTC